This TCR beta chain was profiled in a study of blood T cell repertoires in COVID-19. Sequenced by immunoSEQ multiplex PCR; TCRdb stores in-frame clones only, minus some. The sample consists of roughly 100,000 clones, roughly 81% of them appearing once. The CDR3 covers 12 residues. CDR1 and CDR2 from the germline V gene are SGHNT and YYREEE (reference sequence). V lost 7 bases, J lost 6 bases, and 2 bases stayed unmatched. This clonotype was obtained from a man in his forties with active or convalescent COVID-19. The V call is TRBV5-4, the J call TRBJ2-7; TRBD2 matches 12 bases. Sequenced sample: peripheral blood. CDR3 sequence (DNA): TGTGCCAGCCCGGGACTAGCGGGCGAGCAGTACTTC. Protein sequence: CASPGLAGEQYF.